The 3 T cell receptor beta chains below were found in one sample sequenced in a study of blood T cells in healthy people across ages. A second PCR, run for about 7 to 11 cycles, used a sample-barcoded 5' primer plus a J-beta primer mix. From the 5' RACE reads, TCRdb called clonotypes with MiXCR, one entry per CDR3 protein. In the table there are 550,000 to 700,000 distinct CDR3 sequences, 25% to 30% of which are singletons. The specimen sequenced was blood. The receptors here all came from a woman in her 70s in good health.

This clonotype was found a few times. The CDR3 DNA sequence: TGTGCCAGCAGTCCCGTGTCGTATAGCAATCAGCCCCAGCATTTT. Its protein is CASSPVSYSNQPQHF. This chain connects TRBV6-6 to TRBJ1-5; D gene uncertain. Germline CDR1 reads MNHNY; CDR2 reads SVGAGI (reference sequence). Trimming shortened V by 5 bases and J by 0 bases, and 11 bases separated the two germline ends. This CDR3 is 15 amino acids long.

The rearrangement joins TRBV27 to TRBJ1-4, with 10 bases that match TRBD1. CDR3 length equals 14 residues. Germline trimming cut 6 bases from V and 7 bases from J; bases unmatched to any gene: 5. Germline loops: CDR1 MNHEY, CDR2 SMNVEV (reference sequence). CDR3 protein: CASRRQGAGEKLFF. CDR3 nucleotides: TGTGCCAGCAGGAGACAGGGGGCTGGTGAAAAACTGTTTTTT.

The chain employs TRBV24-1 and TRBJ2-3; possibly TRBD1 for D (6 bases). This CDR3 is 15 amino acids long. In germline, CDR1 is KGHDR, CDR2 SFDVKD. The V gene lost 6 bases and the J gene lost 1 base, with 13 bases spanning the gap. The CDR3 bases are TGTGCCACCAGTACTGGGACAACTCGCACAGATACGCAGTATTTT. Protein product: CATSTGTTRTDTQYF.